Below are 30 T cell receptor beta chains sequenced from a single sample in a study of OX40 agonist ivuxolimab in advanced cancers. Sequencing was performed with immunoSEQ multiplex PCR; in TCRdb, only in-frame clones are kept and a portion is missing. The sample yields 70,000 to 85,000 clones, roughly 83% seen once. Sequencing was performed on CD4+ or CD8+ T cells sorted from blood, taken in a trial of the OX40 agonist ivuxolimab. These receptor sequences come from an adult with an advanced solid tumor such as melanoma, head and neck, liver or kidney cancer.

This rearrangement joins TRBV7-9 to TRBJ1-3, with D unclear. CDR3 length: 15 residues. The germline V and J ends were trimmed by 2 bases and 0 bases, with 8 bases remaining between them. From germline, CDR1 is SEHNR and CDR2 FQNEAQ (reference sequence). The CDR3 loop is CASSLSPASGNTIYF. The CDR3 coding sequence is TGTGCCAGCAGCTTATCTCCAGCCTCTGGAAACACCATATATTTT.

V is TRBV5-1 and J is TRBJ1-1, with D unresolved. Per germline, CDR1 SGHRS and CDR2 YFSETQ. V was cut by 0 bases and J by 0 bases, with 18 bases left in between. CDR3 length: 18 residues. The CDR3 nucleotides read TGCGCCAGCAGCTTGGAGCAGAGAGGAGCTTTAATGAACACTGAAGCTTTCTTT. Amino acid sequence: CASSLEQRGALMNTEAFF.

The CDR3 is CASSPWASGGALEYF. Here the CDR3 DNA reads TGTGCCAGCAGTCCATGGGCTAGCGGGGGAGCACTTGAGTATTTT. The rearrangement links TRBV27 to TRBJ2-3, with 10 bases identical to TRBD2. V lost 5 bases, J lost 13 bases, and 15 bases stayed unmatched. Germline V gene data show CDR1 as MNHEY and CDR2 as SMNVEV (reference sequence). CDR3 length: 15 residues.

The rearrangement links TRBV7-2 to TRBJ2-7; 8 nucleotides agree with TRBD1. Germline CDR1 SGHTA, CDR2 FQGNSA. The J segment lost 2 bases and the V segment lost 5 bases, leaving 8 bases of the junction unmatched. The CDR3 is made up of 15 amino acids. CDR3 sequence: CASSTRQGSPYEQYF. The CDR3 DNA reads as TGTGCCAGCAGCACCAGACAGGGGTCTCCCTACGAGCAGTACTTC.

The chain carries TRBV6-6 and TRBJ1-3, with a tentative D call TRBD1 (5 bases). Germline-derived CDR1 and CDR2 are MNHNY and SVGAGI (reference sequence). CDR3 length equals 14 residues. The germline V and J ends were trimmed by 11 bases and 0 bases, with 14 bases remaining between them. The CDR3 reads CAGNRNRSGNTIYF. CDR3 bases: TGTGCCGGTAACAGGAACCGCTCTGGAAACACCATATATTTT.

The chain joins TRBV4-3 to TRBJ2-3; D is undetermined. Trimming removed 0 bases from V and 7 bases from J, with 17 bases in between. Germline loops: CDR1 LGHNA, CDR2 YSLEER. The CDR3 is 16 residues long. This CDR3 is CASSQDWASSGYTQYF. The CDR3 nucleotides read TGCGCCAGCAGCCAAGATTGGGCCTCCTCCGGGTATACGCAGTATTTT.

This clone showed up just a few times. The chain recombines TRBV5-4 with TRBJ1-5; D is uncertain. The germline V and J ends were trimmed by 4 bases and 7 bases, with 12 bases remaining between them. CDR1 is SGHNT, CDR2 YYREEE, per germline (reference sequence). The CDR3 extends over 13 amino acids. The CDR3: CASSPSMGQPQHF. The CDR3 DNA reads TGTGCCAGCAGCCCCTCAATGGGGCAGCCCCAGCATTTT.

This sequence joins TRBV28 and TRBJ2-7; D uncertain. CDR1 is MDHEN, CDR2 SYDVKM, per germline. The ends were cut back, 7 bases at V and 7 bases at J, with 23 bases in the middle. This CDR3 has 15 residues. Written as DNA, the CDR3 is TGTGCCAGCATGATGGTGACAAGCATCGCCGGTGAGCAGTACTTC. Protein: CASMMVTSIAGEQYF.

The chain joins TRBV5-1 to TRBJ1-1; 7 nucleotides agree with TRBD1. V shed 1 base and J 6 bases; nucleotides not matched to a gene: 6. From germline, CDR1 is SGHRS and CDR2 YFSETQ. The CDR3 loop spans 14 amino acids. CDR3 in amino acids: CASSLIRGRSEAFF. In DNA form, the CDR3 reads TGCGCCAGCAGCTTGATCAGGGGGAGGTCTGAAGCTTTCTTT.

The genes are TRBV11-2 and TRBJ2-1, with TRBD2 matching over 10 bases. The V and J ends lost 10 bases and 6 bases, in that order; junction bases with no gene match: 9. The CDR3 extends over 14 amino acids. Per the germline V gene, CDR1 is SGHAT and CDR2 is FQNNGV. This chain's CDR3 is CATKREGLINEQFF. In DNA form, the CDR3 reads TGTGCCACAAAGCGGGAGGGTTTGATCAATGAGCAGTTCTTC.

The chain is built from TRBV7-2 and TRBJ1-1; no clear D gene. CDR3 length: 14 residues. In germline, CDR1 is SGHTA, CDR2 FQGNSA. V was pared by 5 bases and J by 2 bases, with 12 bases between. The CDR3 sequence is CASSHIGRNTEAFF. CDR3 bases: TGTGCCAGCAGCCATATAGGACGTAACACTGAAGCTTTCTTT.

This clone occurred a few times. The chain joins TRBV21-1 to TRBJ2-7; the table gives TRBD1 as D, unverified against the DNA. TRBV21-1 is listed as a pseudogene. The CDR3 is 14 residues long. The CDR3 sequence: CASTPTGEVDEQYF. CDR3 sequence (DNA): TGTGCCAGCACCCCGACAGGGGAGGTGGACGAGCAGTACTTC.

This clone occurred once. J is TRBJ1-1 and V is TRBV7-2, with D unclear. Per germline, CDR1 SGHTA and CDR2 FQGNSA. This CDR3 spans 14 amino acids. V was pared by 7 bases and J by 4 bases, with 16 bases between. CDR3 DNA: TGTGCCAGCACCTTGTGGGGTATTTCCACTGAAGCTTTCTTT. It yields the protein CASTLWGISTEAFF.

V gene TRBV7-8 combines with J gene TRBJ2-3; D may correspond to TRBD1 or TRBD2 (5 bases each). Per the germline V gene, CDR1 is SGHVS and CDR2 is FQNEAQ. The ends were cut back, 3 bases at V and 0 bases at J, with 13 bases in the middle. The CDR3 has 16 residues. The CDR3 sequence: CASSLGRSFSTDTQYF. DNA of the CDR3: TGTGCCAGCAGCTTGGGACGGTCTTTTAGCACAGATACGCAGTATTTT.

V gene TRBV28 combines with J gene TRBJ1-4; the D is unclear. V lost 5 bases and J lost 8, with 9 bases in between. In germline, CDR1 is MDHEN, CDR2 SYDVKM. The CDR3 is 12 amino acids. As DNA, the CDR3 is TGTGCCAGCAGTCCTAGGGTGGAAAAACTGTTTTTT. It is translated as CASSPRVEKLFF.

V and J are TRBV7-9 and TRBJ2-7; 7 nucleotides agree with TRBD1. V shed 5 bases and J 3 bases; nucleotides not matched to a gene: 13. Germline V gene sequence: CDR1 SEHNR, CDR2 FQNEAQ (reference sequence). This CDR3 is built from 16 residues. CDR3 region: CASSPLLGQGDYEQYF. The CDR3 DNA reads TGTGCCAGCAGCCCACTCCTGGGGCAGGGGGACTACGAGCAGTACTTC. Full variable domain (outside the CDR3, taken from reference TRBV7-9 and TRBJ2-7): DTGVSQNPRHKITKRGQNVTFRCDPISEHNRLYWYRQTLGQGPEFLTYFQNEAQLEKSRLLSDRFSAERPKGSFSTLEIQRTEQGDSAMYLCASSPLLGQGDYEQYFGPGTRLTVT.

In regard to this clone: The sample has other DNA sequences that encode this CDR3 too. As DNA, the CDR3 is TGTGCCAGCGGGAATAGGGGCTACACCTTC. Protein: CASGNRGYTF. V and J are TRBV2 and TRBJ1-2, with D unresolved. The CDR3 is made up of 10 amino acids. The germline gives CDR1 SNHLY, CDR2 FYNNEI. V lost 8 bases to trimming and J lost 8 bases, with 9 bases between them.

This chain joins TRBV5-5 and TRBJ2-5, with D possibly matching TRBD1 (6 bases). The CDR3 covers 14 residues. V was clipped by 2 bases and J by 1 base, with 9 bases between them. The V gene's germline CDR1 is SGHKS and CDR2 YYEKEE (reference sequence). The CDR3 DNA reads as TGTGCCAGCAGCTTCGACAGGCCCCAAGAGACCCAGTACTTC. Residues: CASSFDRPQETQYF. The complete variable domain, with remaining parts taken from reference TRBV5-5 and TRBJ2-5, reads DAGVTQSPTHLIKTRGQQVTLRCSPISGHKSVSWYQQVLGQGPQFIFQYYEKEERGRGNFPDRFSARQFPNYSSELNVNALLLGDSALYLCASSFDRPQETQYFGPGTRLLVL.

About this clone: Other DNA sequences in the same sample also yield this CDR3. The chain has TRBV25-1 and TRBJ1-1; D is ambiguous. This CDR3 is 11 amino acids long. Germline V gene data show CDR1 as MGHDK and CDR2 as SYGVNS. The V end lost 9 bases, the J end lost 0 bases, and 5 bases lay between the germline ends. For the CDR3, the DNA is TGTGCCAGTACCCTGAACACTGAAGCTTTCTTT. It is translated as CASTLNTEAFF.

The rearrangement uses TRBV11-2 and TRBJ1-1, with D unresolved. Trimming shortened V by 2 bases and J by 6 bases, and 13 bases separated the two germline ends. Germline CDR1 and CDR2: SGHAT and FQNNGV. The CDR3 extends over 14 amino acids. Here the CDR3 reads CASSLSLLIPEAFF. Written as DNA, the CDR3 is TGTGCCAGCAGCTTAAGTCTCCTAATCCCTGAAGCTTTCTTT. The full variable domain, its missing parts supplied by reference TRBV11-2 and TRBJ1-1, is EAGVAQSPRYKIIEKRQSVAFWCNPISGHATLYWYQQILGQGPKLLIQFQNNGVVDDSQLPKDRFSAERLKGVDSTLKIQPAKLEDSAVYLCASSLSLLIPEAFFGQGTRLTVV.

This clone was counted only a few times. The CDR3 nucleotides read TGTGCCAGCAGCTTAGGGGACAGGTTCAATGAGCAGTTCTTC. Its protein is CASSLGDRFNEQFF. The genes are TRBV7-6 and TRBJ2-1, with 8 positions matching TRBD1. CDR1 and CDR2 (germline): SGHVS, FNYEAQ. The ends lost 1 base at V and 6 bases at J; junction bases unmatched: 2. This CDR3 comprises 14 residues.

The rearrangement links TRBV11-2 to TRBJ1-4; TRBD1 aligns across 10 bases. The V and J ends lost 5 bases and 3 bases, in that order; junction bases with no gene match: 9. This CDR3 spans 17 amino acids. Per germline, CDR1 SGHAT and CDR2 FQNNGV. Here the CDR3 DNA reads TGTGCCAGCAGCCCCCCGGGACAGGGGTGGTCTAATGAAAAACTGTTTTTT. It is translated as CASSPPGQGWSNEKLFF.

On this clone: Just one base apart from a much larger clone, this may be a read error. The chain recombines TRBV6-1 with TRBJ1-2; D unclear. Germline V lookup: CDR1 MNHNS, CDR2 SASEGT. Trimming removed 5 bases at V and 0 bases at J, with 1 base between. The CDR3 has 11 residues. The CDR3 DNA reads TGTGCCAGCAGTTCTAACTATGGCTACACCTTC. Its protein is CASSSNYGYTF.

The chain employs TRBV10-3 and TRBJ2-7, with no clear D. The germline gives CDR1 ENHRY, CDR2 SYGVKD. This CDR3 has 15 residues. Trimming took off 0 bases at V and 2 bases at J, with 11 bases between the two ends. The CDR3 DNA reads TGTGCCATCAGTGAGTCGATGAGTCCAGCCTACGAGCAGTACTTC. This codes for CAISESMSPAYEQYF.

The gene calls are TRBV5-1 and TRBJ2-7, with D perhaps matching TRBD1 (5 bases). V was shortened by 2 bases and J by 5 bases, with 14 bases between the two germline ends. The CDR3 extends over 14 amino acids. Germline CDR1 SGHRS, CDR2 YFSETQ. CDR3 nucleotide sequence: TGCGCCAGCAGCTTACAGGCAGCCCAAAACGAGCAGTACTTC. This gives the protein CASSLQAAQNEQYF.

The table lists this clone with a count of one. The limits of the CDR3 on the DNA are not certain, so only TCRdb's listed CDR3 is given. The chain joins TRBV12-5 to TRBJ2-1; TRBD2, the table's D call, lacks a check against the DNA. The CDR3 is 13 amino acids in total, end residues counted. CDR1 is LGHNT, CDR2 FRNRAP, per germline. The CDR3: CASGLVGSGTRFF.

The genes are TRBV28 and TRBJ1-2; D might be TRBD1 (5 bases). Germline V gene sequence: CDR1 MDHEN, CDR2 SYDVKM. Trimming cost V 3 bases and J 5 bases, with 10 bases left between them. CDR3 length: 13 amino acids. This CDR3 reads CASSFGTGYGYTF. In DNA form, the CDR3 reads TGTGCCAGCAGTTTTGGGACTGGGTATGGCTACACCTTC.

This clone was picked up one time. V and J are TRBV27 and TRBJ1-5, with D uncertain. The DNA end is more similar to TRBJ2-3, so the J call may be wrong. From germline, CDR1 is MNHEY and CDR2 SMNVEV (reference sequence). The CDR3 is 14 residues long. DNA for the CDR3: TGTGCCAGCAGCCCTGTGGTTTCTAGGCAGCCCCAGTATTTT. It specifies CASSPVVSRQPQYF.

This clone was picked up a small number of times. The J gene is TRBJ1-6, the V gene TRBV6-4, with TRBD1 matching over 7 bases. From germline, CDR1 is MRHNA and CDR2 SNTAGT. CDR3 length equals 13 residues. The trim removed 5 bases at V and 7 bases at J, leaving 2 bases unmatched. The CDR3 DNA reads TGTGCCAGCAGTTGGGACAGCAATTCACCCCTCCACTTT. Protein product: CASSWDSNSPLHF.

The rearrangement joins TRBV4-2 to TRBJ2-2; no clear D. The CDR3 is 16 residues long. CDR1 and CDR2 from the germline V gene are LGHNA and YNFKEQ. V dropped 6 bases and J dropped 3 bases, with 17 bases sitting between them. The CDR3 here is CASSPGFGLDTGELFF. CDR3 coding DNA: TGTGCCAGCAGTCCCGGTTTTGGGTTGGACACCGGGGAGCTGTTTTTT.